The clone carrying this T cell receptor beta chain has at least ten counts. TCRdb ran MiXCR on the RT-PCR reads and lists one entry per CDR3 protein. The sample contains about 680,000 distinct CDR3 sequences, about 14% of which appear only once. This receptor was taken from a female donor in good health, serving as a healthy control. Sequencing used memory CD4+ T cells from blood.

This chain's CDR3 is CASSQGQRGSDTQYF. The CDR3 DNA follows: TGCGCCAGCAGCCAGGGCCAAAGGGGGTCAGATACGCAGTATTTT. The genes are TRBV4-3 and TRBJ2-3; possible D gene TRBD1, 6 bases. From germline, CDR1 is LGHNA and CDR2 YSLEER. CDR3 length: 15 residues. Trimming removed 3 bases from V and 4 bases from J, with 14 bases in between.